This T cell receptor (beta chain) is drawn from a study of T-cell memory formation after mild COVID-19. TCRdb re-called the 5' RACE reads through MiXCR, storing one row per CDR3 protein. This table has fewer than 400,000 distinct CDR3 sequences, about 17% appearing once. Germline values: CDR1 MNHNY, CDR2 SVGAGI (reference sequence). This CDR3 has 14 residues. Trimming stripped 1 base from V and 1 base from J, with 5 bases between. This sequence was found in a man in his late teens or twenties who had mild COVID-19 (a few samples of this study predate the infection). Cell type and time point are not known. The rearrangement uses TRBV6-6 and TRBJ1-3; no clear D gene. Sample: PBMCs or a T cell subset sorted from them (not recorded which). The DNA for the CDR3 is TGTGCCAGCAGTTACTTGAGTTCTGGAAACACCATATATTTT. Amino acid sequence: CASSYLSSGNTIYF.